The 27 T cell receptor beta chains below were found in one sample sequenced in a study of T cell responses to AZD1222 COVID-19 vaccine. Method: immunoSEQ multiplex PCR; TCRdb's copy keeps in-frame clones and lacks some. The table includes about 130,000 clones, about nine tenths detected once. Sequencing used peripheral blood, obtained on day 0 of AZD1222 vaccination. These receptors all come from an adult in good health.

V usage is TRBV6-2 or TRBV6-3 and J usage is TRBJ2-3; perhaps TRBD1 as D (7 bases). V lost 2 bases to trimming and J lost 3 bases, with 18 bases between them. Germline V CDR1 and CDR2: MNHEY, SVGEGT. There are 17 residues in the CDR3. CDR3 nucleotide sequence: TGTGCCAGCAGTTACAACATGGCAGGGGGGTGGACAGATACGCAGTATTTT. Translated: CASSYNMAGGWTDTQYF.

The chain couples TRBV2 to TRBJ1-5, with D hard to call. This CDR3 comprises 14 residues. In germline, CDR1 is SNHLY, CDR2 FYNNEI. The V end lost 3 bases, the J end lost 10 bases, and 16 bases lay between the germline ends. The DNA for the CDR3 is TGTGCCAGCAGTGAGTGGGATCCGCTCGGACCCCAGCATTTT. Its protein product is CASSEWDPLGPQHF. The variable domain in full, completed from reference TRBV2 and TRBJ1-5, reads EPEVTQTPSHQVTQMGQEVILRCVPISNHLYFYWYRQILGQKVEFLVSFYNNEISEKSEIFDDQFSVERPDGSNFTLKIRSTKLEDSAMYFCASSEWDPLGPQHFGDGTRLSIL.

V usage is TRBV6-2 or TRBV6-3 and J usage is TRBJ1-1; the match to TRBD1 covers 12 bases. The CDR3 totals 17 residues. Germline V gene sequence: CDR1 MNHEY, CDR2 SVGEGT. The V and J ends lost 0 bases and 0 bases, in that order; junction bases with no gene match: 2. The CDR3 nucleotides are TGTGCCAGCAGTTACTCGTGGGACAGGGGGCTGAACACTGAAGCTTTCTTT. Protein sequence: CASSYSWDRGLNTEAFF.

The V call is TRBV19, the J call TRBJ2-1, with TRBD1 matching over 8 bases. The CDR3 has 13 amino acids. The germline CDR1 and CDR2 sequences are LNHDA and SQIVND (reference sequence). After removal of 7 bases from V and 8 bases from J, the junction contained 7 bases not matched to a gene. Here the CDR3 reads CASTGQGLHEQFF. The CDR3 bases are TGTGCCAGTACCGGACAGGGTCTGCATGAGCAGTTCTTC. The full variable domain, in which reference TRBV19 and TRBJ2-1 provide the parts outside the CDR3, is DGGITQSPKYLFRKEGQNVTLSCEQNLNHDAMYWYRQDPGQGLRLIYYSQIVNDFQKGDIAEGYSVSREKKESFPLTVTSAQKNPTAFYLCASTGQGLHEQFFGPGTRLTVL.

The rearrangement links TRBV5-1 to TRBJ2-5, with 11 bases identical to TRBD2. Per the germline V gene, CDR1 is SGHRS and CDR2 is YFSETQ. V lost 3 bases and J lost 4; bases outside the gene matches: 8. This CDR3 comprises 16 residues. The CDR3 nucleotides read TGCGCCAGCAGCTGGATCGGGGGGACTAGCGGAGAGACCCAGTACTTC. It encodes CASSWIGGTSGETQYF. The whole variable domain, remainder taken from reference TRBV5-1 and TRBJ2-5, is KAGVTQTPRYLIKTRGQQVTLSCSPISGHRSVSWYQQTPGQGLQFLFEYFSETQRNKGNFPGRFSGRQFSNSRSEMNVSTLELGDSALYLCASSWIGGTSGETQYFGPGTRLLVL.

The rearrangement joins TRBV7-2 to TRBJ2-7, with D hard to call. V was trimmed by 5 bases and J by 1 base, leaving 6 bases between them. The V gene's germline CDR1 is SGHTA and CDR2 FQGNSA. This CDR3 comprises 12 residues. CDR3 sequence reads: CASSPVSYEQYF. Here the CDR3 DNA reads TGTGCCAGCAGCCCGGTATCCTACGAGCAGTACTTC.

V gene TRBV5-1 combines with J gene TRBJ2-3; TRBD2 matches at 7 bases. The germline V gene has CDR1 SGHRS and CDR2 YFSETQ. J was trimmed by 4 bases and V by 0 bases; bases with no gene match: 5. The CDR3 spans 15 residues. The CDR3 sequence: CASSLGTGRADTQYF. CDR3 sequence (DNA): TGCGCCAGCAGCTTGGGAACTGGGAGGGCAGATACGCAGTATTTT.

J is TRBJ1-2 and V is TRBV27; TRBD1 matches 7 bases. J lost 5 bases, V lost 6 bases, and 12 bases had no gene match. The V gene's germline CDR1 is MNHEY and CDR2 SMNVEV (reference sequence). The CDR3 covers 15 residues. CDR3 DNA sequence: TGTGCCAGCAGATTCCAGTCCTCACAGGGGTATGGCTACACCTTC. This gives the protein CASRFQSSQGYGYTF.

CDR3 coding DNA: TGTGCCAGCAAAGCCATGAGCTCTGGAAACACCATATATTTT. Translated, it gives CASKAMSSGNTIYF. The chain uses TRBV5-6 and TRBJ1-3; D is ambiguous. This CDR3 comprises 14 residues. Per germline, CDR1 SGHDT and CDR2 YYEEEE. V was clipped by 6 bases and J by 0 bases, with 10 bases between them.

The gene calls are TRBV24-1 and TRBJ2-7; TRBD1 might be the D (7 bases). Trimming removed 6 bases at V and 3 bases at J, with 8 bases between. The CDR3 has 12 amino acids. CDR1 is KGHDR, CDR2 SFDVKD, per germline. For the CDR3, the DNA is TGTGCCACCAGTCAGGGGGGCTACGAGCAGTACTTC. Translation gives CATSQGGYEQYF.

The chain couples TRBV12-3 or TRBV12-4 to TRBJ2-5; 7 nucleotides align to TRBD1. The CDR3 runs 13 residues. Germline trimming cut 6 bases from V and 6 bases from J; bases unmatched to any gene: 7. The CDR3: CASRLTGAKTQYF. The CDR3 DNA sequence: TGTGCCAGCAGACTCACAGGGGCGAAGACCCAGTACTTC.

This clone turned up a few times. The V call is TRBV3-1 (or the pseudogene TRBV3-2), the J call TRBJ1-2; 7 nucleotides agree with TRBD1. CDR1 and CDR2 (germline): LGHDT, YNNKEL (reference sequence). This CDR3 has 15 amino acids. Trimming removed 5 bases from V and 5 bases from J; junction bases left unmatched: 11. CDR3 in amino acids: CASSYGWTGLYGYTF. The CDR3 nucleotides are TGTGCCAGCAGCTATGGTTGGACAGGTCTTTATGGCTACACCTTC.

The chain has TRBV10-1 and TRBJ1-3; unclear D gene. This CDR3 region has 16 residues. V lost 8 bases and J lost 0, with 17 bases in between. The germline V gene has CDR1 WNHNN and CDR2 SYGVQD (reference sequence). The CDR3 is CASLSSKTVSGNTIYF. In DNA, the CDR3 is TGCGCCAGCCTATCGTCCAAGACGGTCTCTGGAAACACCATATATTTT.

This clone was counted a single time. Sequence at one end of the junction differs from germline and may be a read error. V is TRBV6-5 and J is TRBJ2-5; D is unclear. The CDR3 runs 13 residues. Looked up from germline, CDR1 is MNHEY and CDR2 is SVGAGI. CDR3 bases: TGTGCCAGCAGTGACTCTGGGTTGGAGACCCAGTACTTC. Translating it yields CASSDSGLETQYF.

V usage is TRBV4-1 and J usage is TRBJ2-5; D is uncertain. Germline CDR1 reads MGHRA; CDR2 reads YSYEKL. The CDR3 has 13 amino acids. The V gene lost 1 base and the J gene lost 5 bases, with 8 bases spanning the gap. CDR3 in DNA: TGCGCCAGCAGCCAAGTCCTTGGGGAGACCCAGTACTTC. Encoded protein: CASSQVLGETQYF.

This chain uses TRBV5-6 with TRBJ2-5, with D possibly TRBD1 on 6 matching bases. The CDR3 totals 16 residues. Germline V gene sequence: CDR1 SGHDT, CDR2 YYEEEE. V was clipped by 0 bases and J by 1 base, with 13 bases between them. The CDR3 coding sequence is TGTGCCAGCAGCTTGGCCGTGGGACAATTCCAAGAGACCCAGTACTTC. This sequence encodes CASSLAVGQFQETQYF.

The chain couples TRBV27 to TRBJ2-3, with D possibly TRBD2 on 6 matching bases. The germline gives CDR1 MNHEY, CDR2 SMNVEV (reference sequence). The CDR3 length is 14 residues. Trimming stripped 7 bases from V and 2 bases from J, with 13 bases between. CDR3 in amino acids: CASTPDYSTDTQYF. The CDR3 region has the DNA TGTGCCAGCACCCCGGACTATTCCACAGATACGCAGTATTTT.

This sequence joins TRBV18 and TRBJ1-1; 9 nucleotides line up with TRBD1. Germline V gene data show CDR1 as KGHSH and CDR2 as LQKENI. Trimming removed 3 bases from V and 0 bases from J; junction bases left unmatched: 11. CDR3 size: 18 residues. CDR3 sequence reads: CASSPTGTGRSMNTEAFF. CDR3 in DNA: TGTGCCAGCTCACCCACCGGGACAGGGAGGTCCATGAACACTGAAGCTTTCTTT.

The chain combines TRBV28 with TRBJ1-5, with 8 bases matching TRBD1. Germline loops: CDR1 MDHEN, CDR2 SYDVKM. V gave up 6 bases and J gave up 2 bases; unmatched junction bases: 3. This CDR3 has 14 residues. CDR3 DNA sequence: TGTGCCAGCAGGCTGGACAGGGGCAATCAGCCCCAGCATTTT. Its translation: CASRLDRGNQPQHF. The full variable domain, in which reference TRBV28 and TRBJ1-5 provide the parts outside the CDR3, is DVKVTQSSRYLVKRTGEKVFLECVQDMDHENMFWYRQDPGLGLRLIYFSYDVKMKEKGDIPEGYSVSREKKERFSLILESASTNQTSMYLCASRLDRGNQPQHFGDGTRLSIL.

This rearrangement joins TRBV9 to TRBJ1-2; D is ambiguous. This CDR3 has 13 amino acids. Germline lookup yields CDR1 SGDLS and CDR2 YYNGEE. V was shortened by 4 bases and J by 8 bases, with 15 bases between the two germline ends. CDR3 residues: CASSPSDSRGYTF. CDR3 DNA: TGTGCCAGCAGCCCCAGCGATTCGCGCGGCTACACCTTC.

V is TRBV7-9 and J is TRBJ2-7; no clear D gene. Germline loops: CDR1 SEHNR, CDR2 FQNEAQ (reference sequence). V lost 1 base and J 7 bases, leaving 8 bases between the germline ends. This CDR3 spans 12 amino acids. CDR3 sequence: CASSLVSGEQYF. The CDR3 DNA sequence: TGTGCCAGCAGCTTAGTGTCGGGTGAGCAGTACTTC. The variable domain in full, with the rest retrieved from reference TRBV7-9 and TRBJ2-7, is DTGVSQNPRHKITKRGQNVTFRCDPISEHNRLYWYRQTLGQGPEFLTYFQNEAQLEKSRLLSDRFSAERPKGSFSTLEIQRTEQGDSAMYLCASSLVSGEQYFGPGTRLTVT.

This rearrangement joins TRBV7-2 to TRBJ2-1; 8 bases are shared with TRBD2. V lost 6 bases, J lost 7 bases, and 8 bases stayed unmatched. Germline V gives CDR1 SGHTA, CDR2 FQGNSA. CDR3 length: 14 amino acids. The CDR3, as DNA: TGTGCCAGCAGGTTTGACGGGGGGGGTAATGAGCAGTTCTTC. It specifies CASRFDGGGNEQFF. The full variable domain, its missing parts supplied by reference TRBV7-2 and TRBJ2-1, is GAGVSQSPSNKVTEKGKDVELRCDPISGHTALYWYRQSLGQGLEFLIYFQGNSAPDKSGLPSDRFSAERTGGSVSTLTIQRTQQEDSAVYLCASRFDGGGNEQFFGPGTRLTVL.

For the CDR3, the DNA is TGTGCCACCAGTGGCGGGGGCACAGATACGCAGTATTTT. This translates into CATSGGGTDTQYF. J is TRBJ2-3 and V is TRBV24-1, with D possibly being TRBD2 (6 bases). The CDR3 is 13 residues long. Germline V CDR1 and CDR2: KGHDR, SFDVKD. V gave up 5 bases and J gave up 1 base, with 6 bases separating them.

The chain's CDR3 is CASSEGGTEAFF. CDR3 DNA: TGCGCCAGCAGTGAGGGTGGAACTGAAGCTTTCTTT. The gene calls are TRBV10-2 and TRBJ1-1, with no clear D. Germline-derived CDR1 and CDR2 are WSHSY and SAAADI. This CDR3 is 12 amino acids long. Between the trimmed V and J ends, which lost 2 bases and 5 bases, there was a span of 6 bases.

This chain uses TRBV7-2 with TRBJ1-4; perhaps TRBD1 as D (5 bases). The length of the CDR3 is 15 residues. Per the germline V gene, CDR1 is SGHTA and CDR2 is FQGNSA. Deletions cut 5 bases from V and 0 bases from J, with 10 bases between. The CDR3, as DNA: TGTGCCAGCAGCCACCAGGGACCAACTAATGAAAAACTGTTTTTT. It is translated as CASSHQGPTNEKLFF. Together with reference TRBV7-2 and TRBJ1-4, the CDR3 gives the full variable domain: GAGVSQSPSNKVTEKGKDVELRCDPISGHTALYWYRQSLGQGLEFLIYFQGNSAPDKSGLPSDRFSAERTGGSVSTLTIQRTQQEDSAVYLCASSHQGPTNEKLFFGSGTQLSVL.

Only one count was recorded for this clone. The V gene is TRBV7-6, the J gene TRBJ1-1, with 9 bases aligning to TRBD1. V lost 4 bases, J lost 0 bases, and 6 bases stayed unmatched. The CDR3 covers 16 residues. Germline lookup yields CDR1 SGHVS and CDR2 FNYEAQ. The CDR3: CASSSGDRVLNTEAFF. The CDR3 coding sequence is TGTGCCAGCAGCTCGGGGGACAGGGTTTTGAACACTGAAGCTTTCTTT.

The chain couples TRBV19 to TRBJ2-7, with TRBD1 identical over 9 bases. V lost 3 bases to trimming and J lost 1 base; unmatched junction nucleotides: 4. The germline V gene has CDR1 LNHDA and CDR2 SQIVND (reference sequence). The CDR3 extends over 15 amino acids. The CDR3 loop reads CASSITGTGSYEQYF. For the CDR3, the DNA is TGTGCCAGTAGTATCACCGGGACAGGGTCCTACGAGCAGTACTTC.